These 32 T cell receptor beta chains were all obtained from the same sample, sequenced in a study of CD8+ T cells in alopecia areata. Treatment indicated: oral pan-JAK inhibitor, 5-10 mg twice daily. It was cDNA, reverse transcribed from extracted RNA, that served as the sequencing template. Method: immunoSEQ multiplex PCR; TCRdb's copy keeps in-frame clones and lacks some. The sample has approximately 190,000 clones; roughly 64% are singletons. Sample: CD4+ T cells sorted from blood, taken at week 24, from a patient treated with tofacitinib. The source is a human donor with alopecia areata.

The J gene is TRBJ1-2, the V gene TRBV7-2; TRBD1 might be the D (6 bases). Trimming took off 1 base at V and 4 bases at J, with 19 bases between the two ends. This CDR3 spans 17 amino acids. The germline CDR1 and CDR2 sequences are SGHTA and FQGNSA. CDR3 sequence: CASSLGGYVGQSYGYTF. The DNA for the CDR3 is TGTGCCAGCAGCTTAGGGGGGTATGTGGGACAAAGCTATGGCTACACCTTC.

In the case of this clone: An end of the junction differs from the germline gene, which may be a read error. CDR3 nucleotides: TGTGCCAGCTCCCCACACGGGGACTCCGAAGCTTTCTTT. Its translation: CASSPHGDSEAFF. The chain links TRBV18 to TRBJ1-1; a weak D match, TRBD1 (5 bases). Per germline, CDR1 KGHSH and CDR2 LQKENI. The CDR3 sequence is 13 residues long.

The gene calls are TRBV7-9 and TRBJ2-7; 11 bases are shared with TRBD2. Germline lookup yields CDR1 SEHNR and CDR2 FQNEAQ (reference sequence). J was trimmed by 5 bases and V by 5 bases; bases with no gene match: 8. The CDR3 consists of 15 residues. CDR3 DNA: TGTGCCAGCAGCCTTCATGGGACTAGCGGCCACGAGCAGTACTTC. It codes for CASSLHGTSGHEQYF.

This sequence joins TRBV2 and TRBJ1-1; D unresolved. CDR1 is SNHLY and CDR2 is FYNNEI in the germline V gene. The length of the CDR3 is 14 residues. The V gene lost 3 bases and the J gene lost 6 bases, with 14 bases spanning the gap. As DNA, the CDR3 is TGTGCCAGCAGTGAGCCGAGTTGGGGAGCTGAAGCTTTCTTT. Residues: CASSEPSWGAEAFF.

V and J are TRBV29-1 and TRBJ1-5, with D perhaps matching TRBD1 (5 bases). Per the germline V gene, CDR1 is SQVTM and CDR2 is ANQGSEA. The CDR3 has 12 residues. With 4 bases removed from V and 5 bases from J, the gap between germline ends came to 9 bases. In nucleotides, the CDR3 is TGCAGCGTTGTGACAGCGGATCAGCCCCAGCATTTT. It specifies CSVVTADQPQHF.

This clone was seen a single time. This chain links TRBV10-3 with TRBJ2-7, with 9 bases identical to TRBD2. With V trimmed by 5 bases and J by 1 base, 3 bases remained unmatched. Germline assignment: CDR1 ENHRY and CDR2 SYGVKD. The CDR3 totals 14 residues. CDR3 DNA: TGTGCCATCAGTCCTAGCGGGGATTCCTACGAGCAGTACTTC. This sequence encodes CAISPSGDSYEQYF.

The chain couples TRBV7-2 to TRBJ1-3; D remains unclear. The length of the CDR3 is 15 residues. The V gene lost 4 bases and the J gene lost 4 bases, with 14 bases spanning the gap. Per germline, CDR1 SGHTA and CDR2 FQGNSA. The CDR3 DNA reads as TGTGCCAGCAGCTCGGCCCCGGTAACAGGAAACACCATATATTTT. Translating it yields CASSSAPVTGNTIYF.

The chain recombines TRBV7-9 with TRBJ1-2; D perhaps matches TRBD1 (5 bases). The V end lost 1 base, the J end lost 5 bases, and 11 bases lay between the germline ends. The CDR3 totals 14 residues. The germline V gene has CDR1 SEHNR and CDR2 FQNEAQ (reference sequence). This chain's CDR3 is CASSLGGEVYGYTF. The DNA of the CDR3 is TGTGCCAGCAGCTTAGGAGGGGAGGTTTATGGCTACACCTTC.

The rearrangement uses TRBV9 and TRBJ2-5, with D perhaps assigned TRBD1 or TRBD2 (5 bases each). The CDR3 loop spans 16 amino acids. V was pared by 0 bases and J by 5 bases, with 17 bases between. Germline assignment: CDR1 SGDLS and CDR2 YYNGEE. The CDR3 loop reads CASSVVGTAVGETQYF. The DNA of the CDR3 is TGTGCCAGCAGCGTAGTTGGGACGGCGGTTGGGGAGACCCAGTACTTC.

J is TRBJ2-5 and V is TRBV11-2; 9 bases are a match to TRBD2. Germline V gives CDR1 SGHAT, CDR2 FQNNGV. The CDR3 contains 18 residues. V was pared by 5 bases and J by 0 bases, with 13 bases of the junction left unmatched. The CDR3 protein is CASSPRFQGLAHQETQYF. The CDR3 bases are TGTGCCAGCAGCCCCCGGTTTCAAGGACTAGCGCACCAAGAGACCCAGTACTTC.

This sequence joins TRBV30 and TRBJ2-3; either TRBD1 or TRBD2 may fit D (5 bases each). CDR1 is GTSNPN and CDR2 is SVGIG in the germline V gene (reference sequence). CDR3 length: 12 amino acids. Trimming shortened V by 6 bases and J by 3 bases, and 10 bases separated the two germline ends. CDR3 coding DNA: TGTGCCTGCGGGGCGGGTACAGATACGCAGTATTTT. Translation: CACGAGTDTQYF.

V and J are TRBV7-2 and TRBJ2-7, with D possibly TRBD1 on 7 matching bases. Germline-derived CDR1 and CDR2 are SGHTA and FQGNSA. This CDR3 spans 14 amino acids. V lost 3 bases and J lost 0, with 9 bases in between. CDR3 protein: CASSFRGDSYEQYF. For the CDR3, the DNA is TGTGCCAGCAGCTTCAGGGGGGACTCCTACGAGCAGTACTTC.

The chain couples TRBV5-1 to TRBJ1-2, with a tentative D call TRBD1 (6 bases). This CDR3 is built from 13 residues. The V and J ends lost 1 base and 8 bases respectively, with 12 bases between them. Germline values: CDR1 SGHRS, CDR2 YFSETQ. The CDR3, as DNA: TGCGCCAGCAGCTTGTCGCAGGGGAGCGGCTACACCTTC. Encoded protein: CASSLSQGSGYTF.

V gene TRBV6-5 combines with J gene TRBJ2-3; D perhaps matches TRBD1 (5 bases). The V end lost 6 bases, the J end lost 2 bases, and 15 bases lay between the germline ends. The CDR3 runs 15 residues. The germline gives CDR1 MNHEY, CDR2 SVGAGI. The chain's CDR3 is CASSRTPTLTDTQYF. For the CDR3, the DNA is TGTGCCAGCAGCCGGACACCGACCCTCACAGATACGCAGTATTTT.

The chain carries TRBV30 and TRBJ1-1; D remains ambiguous. V was shortened by 1 base and J by 2 bases, with 5 bases between the two germline ends. This CDR3 has 12 residues. The germline V gene encodes CDR1 GTSNPN and CDR2 SVGIG (reference sequence). CDR3 sequence reads: CAWSGGNTEAFF. The DNA of the CDR3 is TGTGCCTGGAGTGGCGGTAACACTGAAGCTTTCTTT.

This rearrangement joins TRBV5-1 to TRBJ2-2, with TRBD1 as a possible D gene (5 bases). This CDR3 region has 15 residues. With 2 bases removed from V and 0 bases from J, the gap between germline ends came to 8 bases. CDR1 is SGHRS and CDR2 is YFSETQ in the germline V gene. CDR3: CASSLGHTNTGELFF. In DNA, the CDR3 is TGCGCCAGCAGCTTAGGACATACGAACACCGGGGAGCTGTTTTTT. Complete variable domain (other parts from reference TRBV5-1 and TRBJ2-2): KAGVTQTPRYLIKTRGQQVTLSCSPISGHRSVSWYQQTPGQGLQFLFEYFSETQRNKGNFPGRFSGRQFSNSRSEMNVSTLELGDSALYLCASSLGHTNTGELFFGEGSRLTVL.

This clone was picked up a small number of times. The rearrangement links TRBV29-1 to TRBJ1-1; no firm D call. V dropped 7 bases and J dropped 0 bases, with 18 bases sitting between them. The CDR3 has 15 amino acids. CDR1 and CDR2 (germline): SQVTM, ANQGSEA. For the CDR3, the DNA is TGCAGCGCCCAAAGGGCAGGAATAATGAACACTGAAGCTTTCTTT. Residues: CSAQRAGIMNTEAFF.

The chain combines TRBV29-1 with TRBJ1-2; tentative D call: TRBD1 (5 bases). This CDR3 is built from 11 residues. V lost 7 bases, J lost 5 bases, and 11 bases lay in between. The germline V gene has CDR1 SQVTM and CDR2 ANQGSEA. CDR3 in DNA: TGCAGCGCCAGGGTGGAGTATGGCTACACCTTC. It encodes CSARVEYGYTF.

This chain uses TRBV2 with TRBJ2-4; tentatively, D is TRBD1 (5 bases). The CDR3 is 13 amino acids. The germline V and J ends were trimmed by 8 bases and 6 bases, with 14 bases remaining between them. Germline assignment: CDR1 SNHLY and CDR2 FYNNEI. CDR3: CASGSGRPNIQYF. The CDR3 region has the DNA TGTGCCAGCGGGTCAGGGCGCCCAAACATTCAGTACTTC.

This chain joins TRBV28 and TRBJ1-5; weak D call: TRBD1 (5 bases). Germline V lookup: CDR1 MDHEN, CDR2 SYDVKM. The CDR3 has 15 residues. The ends were cut back, 0 bases at V and 1 base at J, with 7 bases in the middle. The CDR3 is CASSLWGGSNQPQHF. The CDR3 DNA follows: TGTGCCAGCAGTTTATGGGGGGGAAGCAATCAGCCCCAGCATTTT.

V is TRBV28 and J is TRBJ1-2, with 7 bases aligning to TRBD1. Germline-derived CDR1 and CDR2 are MDHEN and SYDVKM. V shed 6 bases, J shed 7 bases, and the junction held 11 bases outside the gene matches. The CDR3 totals 14 residues. CDR3 sequence: CASRGRGTDLGYTF. The CDR3 DNA is TGTGCCAGCAGGGGGAGAGGGACAGATCTTGGCTACACCTTC.

There are a few counts of this clone. The chain combines TRBV5-1 with TRBJ2-1; possibly TRBD2 for D (5 bases). Germline loops: CDR1 SGHRS, CDR2 YFSETQ. V was trimmed by 4 bases and J by 0 bases, leaving 11 bases between them. The CDR3 has 15 residues. CDR3 sequence: CASSQAVSSYNEQFF. The CDR3 DNA sequence: TGCGCCAGCAGCCAAGCGGTTAGCTCCTACAATGAGCAGTTCTTC. The full variable domain, rest sourced from reference TRBV5-1 and TRBJ2-1, is KAGVTQTPRYLIKTRGQQVTLSCSPISGHRSVSWYQQTPGQGLQFLFEYFSETQRNKGNFPGRFSGRQFSNSRSEMNVSTLELGDSALYLCASSQAVSSYNEQFFGPGTRLTVL.

The chain employs TRBV30 and TRBJ2-5; D may be TRBD2 (6 bases). The CDR3 has 13 residues. Germline V gives CDR1 GTSNPN, CDR2 SVGIG (reference sequence). V dropped 4 bases and J dropped 2 bases, with 11 bases sitting between them. Here the CDR3 DNA reads TGTGCCTGGAATGGGGGAGGTCAAGAGACCCAGTACTTC. It specifies CAWNGGGQETQYF.

This clone was recorded once. The chain recombines TRBV7-2 with TRBJ2-7; TRBD1 or TRBD2 may be the D gene (5 bases each). This CDR3 has 16 residues. V was trimmed by 4 bases and J by 6 bases, leaving 22 bases between them. The V gene's germline CDR1 is SGHTA and CDR2 FQGNSA. The chain's CDR3 is CASSSASGLRGPEQYF. Written as DNA, the CDR3 is TGTGCCAGCAGCTCAGCTTCAGGGCTCCGGGGTCCCGAGCAGTACTTC.

The chain links TRBV27 to TRBJ2-7; D uncertain. The germline CDR1 and CDR2 sequences are MNHEY and SMNVEV (reference sequence). This CDR3 region has 14 residues. V was shortened by 11 bases and J by 0 bases, with 17 bases between the two germline ends. This chain's CDR3 is CAPKVQLSSYEQYF. The CDR3 coding sequence is TGTGCCCCCAAGGTCCAGCTTAGCTCCTACGAGCAGTACTTC.

The chain uses TRBV25-1 and TRBJ2-6; weak D call: TRBD1 (6 bases). The CDR3 runs 15 residues. With 1 base removed from V and 4 bases from J, the gap between germline ends came to 8 bases. Germline-derived CDR1 and CDR2 are MGHDK and SYGVNS. In nucleotides, the CDR3 is TGTGCCAGCAGTGAATGGACAGCGGGGGCCAACGTCCTGACTTTC. This gives the protein CASSEWTAGANVLTF. Looking up the rest from reference TRBV25-1 and TRBJ2-6 gives the full variable domain: EADIYQTPRYLVIGTGKKITLECSQTMGHDKMYWYQQDPGMELHLIHYSYGVNSTEKGDLSSESTVSRIRTEHFPLTLESARPSHTSQYLCASSEWTAGANVLTFGAGSRLTVL.

Only a few counts were recorded for this clone. This chain connects TRBV29-1 to TRBJ2-3; D is possibly TRBD1 (6 bases). CDR1 SQVTM and CDR2 ANQGSEA come from the germline V gene. Trimming removed 6 bases at V and 0 bases at J, with 16 bases between. This CDR3 comprises 15 residues. In DNA, the CDR3 is TGCAGCGTCGGCCTCAGGGGTTTGAGCACAGATACGCAGTATTTT. Translation: CSVGLRGLSTDTQYF.

In its sample, this clone was seen a few times. The chain links TRBV4-3 to TRBJ2-7, with 8 bases matching TRBD1. Germline V lookup: CDR1 LGHNA, CDR2 YSLEER. V shed 4 bases, J shed 4 bases, and the junction held 9 bases outside the gene matches. The CDR3 runs to 15 residues. CDR3 loop: CASSPGQGKSYEQYF. The CDR3 DNA follows: TGCGCCAGCAGCCCCGGACAGGGAAAGAGTTACGAGCAGTACTTC.

This sequence joins TRBV30 and TRBJ2-5, with D perhaps being TRBD1 or TRBD2 (6 bases each). CDR3 length equals 15 residues. V lost 1 base and J 7 bases, leaving 19 bases between the germline ends. The germline gives CDR1 GTSNPN, CDR2 SVGIG (reference sequence). The chain's CDR3 is CAWSAIHRVGGTQYF. CDR3 sequence (DNA): TGTGCCTGGAGTGCAATACACAGGGTGGGGGGGACCCAGTACTTC.

The chain recombines TRBV29-1 with TRBJ1-2; D is perhaps TRBD1 (5 bases). V was pared by 3 bases and J by 4 bases, with 12 bases between. Germline V lookup: CDR1 SQVTM, CDR2 ANQGSEA. CDR3 size: 13 residues. CDR3 sequence reads: CSVEGHGRYGYTF. CDR3 nucleotides: TGCAGCGTTGAGGGGCATGGTCGCTATGGCTACACCTTC.

The chain couples TRBV27 to TRBJ2-7, with unresolved D. The V gene lost 5 bases and the J gene lost 2 bases, with 13 bases spanning the gap. Germline CDR1 is MNHEY and CDR2 is SMNVEV (reference sequence). The CDR3 runs to 14 residues. The CDR3 bases are TGTGCCAGCAGTCCCCCGGGTAAAACCTACGAGCAGTACTTC. It encodes CASSPPGKTYEQYF.

For this clone: The sample carries other DNA sequences with the same CDR3. The chain combines TRBV28 with TRBJ1-2, with D unclear. CDR1 is MDHEN, CDR2 SYDVKM, per germline. CDR3 length equals 11 residues. V lost 4 bases and J 0 bases, leaving 0 bases between the germline ends. This chain's CDR3 is CASSSNYGYTF. CDR3 bases: TGTGCCAGCAGTTCTAACTATGGCTACACCTTC.